One and the same sample provided the 19 T cell receptor beta chains below, sequenced in a study of T cell changes during pregnancy in multiple sclerosis. Data came from immunoSEQ multiplex PCR; TCRdb stores just in-frame clones and leaves some out. The table includes around 64,000 clones, over 90% detected once. The sample in question was CD8+ T cells from peripheral blood mononuclear cells, obtained in the third trimester of pregnancy. These receptors were collected from a female donor with multiple sclerosis, enrolled in a pregnancy study.

The rearrangement joins TRBV30 to TRBJ2-1; D may be TRBD2 (7 bases). CDR1 is GTSNPN and CDR2 is SVGIG in the germline V gene (reference sequence). V dropped 0 bases and J dropped 0 bases, with 12 bases sitting between them. The CDR3 runs 16 residues. CDR3 residues: CAWSVGGRGSYNEQFF. CDR3 DNA sequence: TGTGCCTGGAGTGTCGGGGGGCGAGGCTCCTACAATGAGCAGTTCTTC. The full variable domain, its missing parts supplied by reference TRBV30 and TRBJ2-1, is SQTIHQWPATLVQPVGSPLSLECTVEGTSNPNLYWYRQAAGRGLQLLFYSVGIGQISSEVPQNLSASRPQDRQFILSSKKLLLSDSGFYLCAWSVGGRGSYNEQFFGPGTRLTVL.

The gene calls are TRBV6-6 and TRBJ1-3; TRBD1 is a possible D gene (5 bases). Trimming removed 0 bases from V and 6 bases from J, with 15 bases in between. Germline assignment: CDR1 MNHNY and CDR2 SVGAGI (reference sequence). The CDR3 spans 16 residues. The CDR3 nucleotides read TGTGCCAGCAGTTACTCGGGCCGGGGGAGGGAAAACACCATATATTTT. Translation: CASSYSGRGRENTIYF.

V gene TRBV27 combines with J gene TRBJ2-1; 7 bases line up with TRBD2. After removal of 5 bases from V and 6 bases from J, the junction contained 4 bases not matched to a gene. There are 13 residues in the CDR3. In germline, CDR1 is MNHEY, CDR2 SMNVEV (reference sequence). The CDR3: CASSPGEGNEQFF. CDR3 coding DNA: TGTGCCAGCAGTCCCGGGGAGGGCAATGAGCAGTTCTTC.

The V call is TRBV9, the J call TRBJ1-2, with 9 nucleotides matching TRBD1. This CDR3 region has 12 residues. Germline trimming cut 4 bases from V and 7 bases from J; bases unmatched to any gene: 2. Per germline, CDR1 SGDLS and CDR2 YYNGEE. CDR3 coding DNA: TGTGCCAGCAGCACAGGGGGCGGTGGCTACACCTTC. The encoded protein is CASSTGGGGYTF.

This sequence joins TRBV11-2 and TRBJ2-7, with D possibly TRBD2 on 5 matching bases. Per germline, CDR1 SGHAT and CDR2 FQNNGV. Trimming left V 1 base short and J 6 bases short, with 19 bases between. The CDR3 is made up of 16 amino acids. This CDR3 is CASSLGGRSPRLEQYF. The CDR3 DNA follows: TGTGCCAGCAGCTTAGGAGGGCGGAGTCCTAGGCTCGAGCAGTACTTC. Full variable domain (rest looked up from reference TRBV11-2 and TRBJ2-7): EAGVAQSPRYKIIEKRQSVAFWCNPISGHATLYWYQQILGQGPKLLIQFQNNGVVDDSQLPKDRFSAERLKGVDSTLKIQPAKLEDSAVYLCASSLGGRSPRLEQYFGPGTRLTVT.

The DNA of the CDR3 is TGTGCCAGCAGCTTAGTCACATCTGGAAACACCATATATTTT. This translates into CASSLVTSGNTIYF. The genes are TRBV7-2 and TRBJ1-3; D not resolved. The CDR3 totals 14 residues. Trimming shortened V by 1 base and J by 1 base, and 5 bases separated the two germline ends. The germline V gene has CDR1 SGHTA and CDR2 FQGNSA.

The rearrangement joins TRBV6-1 to TRBJ2-3, with D perhaps TRBD2 (6 bases). This CDR3 has 13 residues. The ends were cut back, 1 base at V and 7 bases at J, with 9 bases in the middle. CDR1 is MNHNS, CDR2 SASEGT, per germline. The CDR3 protein is CASSEETSYTQYF. CDR3 nucleotide sequence: TGTGCCAGCAGTGAAGAAACTAGCTATACGCAGTATTTT.

This clone has only a few counts. The gene calls are TRBV4-1 and TRBJ1-2, with a possible D match to TRBD1 (6 bases). Germline values: CDR1 MGHRA, CDR2 YSYEKL. V lost 1 base and J lost 5, with 14 bases in between. CDR3 length: 15 residues. CDR3 nucleotide sequence: TGCGCCAGCAGCCAAGGGGCGGGGGCTTCTTATGGCTACACCTTC. It translates to CASSQGAGASYGYTF.

This sequence joins TRBV6-1 and TRBJ1-3, with D possibly TRBD1 on 6 matching bases. CDR3 size: 16 residues. The germline CDR1 and CDR2 sequences are MNHNS and SASEGT. Between the trimmed V and J ends, which lost 5 bases and 0 bases, there was a span of 14 bases. CDR3 in DNA: TGTGCCAGCAGTCAAGACAGGCCTTTCTCTGGAAACACCATATATTTT. Its translation: CASSQDRPFSGNTIYF.

This clone is classed as medium-sized. The rearrangement links TRBV6-5 to TRBJ1-4; 9 bases align to TRBD1. The junction had 3 bases not matched to a gene; V was cut back by 4 bases and J by 6 bases. CDR3 length: 14 residues. Per germline, CDR1 MNHEY and CDR2 SVGAGI. The CDR3: CASSSGTGYEKLFF. In nucleotides, the CDR3 is TGTGCCAGCAGTTCCGGGACAGGGTATGAAAAACTGTTTTTT.

The rearrangement links TRBV27 to TRBJ2-1, with D uncertain. CDR1 is MNHEY, CDR2 SMNVEV, per germline (reference sequence). Trimming cost V 4 bases and J 7 bases, with 8 bases left between them. The CDR3 has 12 residues. DNA of the CDR3: TGTGCCAGCAGTTCTGGCCTGAATGAGCAGTTCTTC. Translated, it gives CASSSGLNEQFF.

This clone was observed a single time. The chain employs TRBV19 and TRBJ2-3; TRBD1 matches at 9 bases. Trimming took 5 bases from V and 2 from J; bases not matched to a gene: 5. This CDR3 comprises 15 residues. The germline gives CDR1 LNHDA, CDR2 SQIVND (reference sequence). The CDR3 nucleotides are TGTGCCAGTAGTTGGGGACAGGGAGACACAGATACGCAGTATTTT. The encoded protein is CASSWGQGDTDTQYF.

The rearrangement joins TRBV27 to TRBJ1-5; TRBD1 might be the D (5 bases). From germline, CDR1 is MNHEY and CDR2 SMNVEV (reference sequence). CDR3 size: 15 residues. The ends were cut back, 3 bases at V and 0 bases at J, with 9 bases in the middle. This chain's CDR3 is CASSFSGYSNQPQHF. CDR3 coding DNA: TGTGCCAGCAGTTTTTCAGGGTATAGCAATCAGCCCCAGCATTTT.

The chain carries TRBV19 and TRBJ1-2; TRBD1 matches at 7 bases. Germline values: CDR1 LNHDA, CDR2 SQIVND (reference sequence). CDR3 length: 15 amino acids. The ends lost 5 bases at V and 2 bases at J; junction bases unmatched: 8. The CDR3 DNA follows: TGTGCCAGTAGTGTGGGACAGCTATTAAACTATGGCTACACCTTC. This codes for CASSVGQLLNYGYTF.

The genes are TRBV11-2 and TRBJ2-3; 15 bases agree with TRBD2. The CDR3 extends over 18 amino acids. The trim removed 5 bases at V and 0 bases at J, leaving 6 bases unmatched. CDR1 is SGHAT and CDR2 is FQNNGV in the germline V gene. CDR3 sequence (DNA): TGTGCCAGCAGCCGGGGACTAGCGGGAGGCCCTAGCACAGATACGCAGTATTTT. It codes for CASSRGLAGGPSTDTQYF.

This chain connects TRBV13 to TRBJ2-7; 11 bases are a match to TRBD1. Losses at the gene ends were 4 bases for V and 4 bases for J; bases not matched to a gene: 12. The germline V gene encodes CDR1 PRHDT and CDR2 FYEKMQ (reference sequence). The CDR3 spans 17 residues. The CDR3 bases are TGTGCCAGCAGCTCATCGGAGACGGGACAGGGGGTATACGAGCAGTACTTC. Its protein product is CASSSSETGQGVYEQYF.

The chain recombines TRBV11-2 with TRBJ2-7, with D unresolved. The germline CDR1 and CDR2 sequences are SGHAT and FQNNGV. The V end was cut by 1 base, the J end by 2 bases, with 6 bases between. The CDR3 covers 13 residues. CDR3 protein: CASSLGEAYEQYF. CDR3 coding DNA: TGTGCCAGCAGCTTAGGCGAAGCCTACGAGCAGTACTTC.

The chain recombines TRBV2 with TRBJ1-5; TRBD1 agrees at 11 bases. The CDR3 is made up of 14 amino acids. CDR1 is SNHLY, CDR2 FYNNEI, per germline. V trimming: 5 bases; J trimming: 6 bases; junction bases outside the gene matches: 3. CDR3 region: CASSQGQGGQPQHF. CDR3 DNA sequence: TGTGCCAGCAGTCAGGGACAGGGGGGTCAGCCCCAGCATTTT.

The rearrangement links TRBV5-1 to TRBJ1-2; 9 nucleotides line up with TRBD1. Germline V gives CDR1 SGHRS, CDR2 YFSETQ. Trimming took 2 bases from V and 6 from J; bases not matched to a gene: 8. The CDR3 length is 15 residues. In DNA form, the CDR3 reads TGCGCCAGCAGCTTAAAGACAGGGGGTGTAGATGGCTACACCTTC. Translation gives CASSLKTGGVDGYTF.